These T cell receptor beta chains were read from a single sample in a study of cytomegalovirus exposure and HLA in healthy donors. Data came from immunoSEQ multiplex PCR; TCRdb stores just in-frame clones and leaves some out. The sample contains approximately 150,000 clones, 70% to 90% of which appear only once. The sample was PBMCs. Source of these receptors: a man younger than 40 in good health and CMV-seropositive. Each CDR3 is given with its conserved first and last residue. A D gene is named only where the DNA matches it firmly. Clone size appears in some rows only: once, few, many, or a class for an expanded clone.

j_gene: TRBJ1-1
d_gene: .
abundance: .
v_gene: TRBV6-5
len: 13
CDR3aa: CASSYQQNTEAFF
CDR3nt: TGTGCCAGCAGTTATCAACAGAACACTGAAGCTTTCTTT

j_gene: TRBJ1-4
d_gene: TRBD1
abundance: .
v_gene: TRBV9
len: 15
CDR3aa: CASSYTGTANEKLFF
CDR3nt: TGTGCCAGCAGTTATACAGGGACAGCTAATGAAAAACTGTTTTTT

j_gene: TRBJ1-1
d_gene: .
abundance: .
v_gene: TRBV4-3
len: 15
CDR3aa: CASSQGARGNTEAFF
CDR3nt: TGCGCCAGCAGCCAGGGGGCCCGGGGGAACACTGAAGCTTTCTTT

j_gene: TRBJ2-3
d_gene: .
abundance: .
v_gene: TRBV20-1
len: 11
CDR3aa: CSAREFGTQYF
CDR3nt: TGCAGTGCTAGAGAATTCGGTACGCAGTATTTT

j_gene: TRBJ2-4
d_gene: .
abundance: .
v_gene: TRBV7-9
len: 12
CDR3aa: CASSQGGENQYF
CDR3nt: TGTGCCAGCAGCCAGGGAGGAGAGAATCAGTACTTC

j_gene: TRBJ1-2
d_gene: TRBD1
abundance: .
v_gene: TRBV5-8
len: 15
CDR3aa: CASSLAGGQVDGYTF
CDR3nt: TGTGCCAGCAGCTTGGCCGGGGGACAGGTGGATGGATACACCTTC

j_gene: TRBJ2-5
d_gene: .
abundance: .
v_gene: TRBV4-3
len: 15
CDR3aa: CASSQDRFYQETQYF
CDR3nt: TGCGCCAGCAGCCAAGATCGGTTTTACCAAGAGACCCAGTACTTC

j_gene: TRBJ1-5
d_gene: .
abundance: .
v_gene: TRBV5-5
len: 13
CDR3aa: CASSLQLNQPQHF
CDR3nt: TGTGCCAGCAGCTTACAGCTCAATCAGCCCCAGCATTTT

j_gene: TRBJ2-7
d_gene: TRBD1
abundance: .
v_gene: TRBV19
len: 14
CDR3aa: CASSMRGRSYEQYF
CDR3nt: TGTGCCAGTAGTATGAGGGGGCGTTCCTACGAGCAGTACTTC

j_gene: TRBJ2-7
d_gene: TRBD2
abundance: .
v_gene: TRBV2
len: 14
CDR3aa: CASSASRLAAEQYF
CDR3nt: TGTGCCAGCAGCGCTTCGCGACTAGCGGCCGAGCAGTACTTC

j_gene: TRBJ2-3
d_gene: TRBD2
abundance: .
v_gene: TRBV11-3
len: 15
CDR3aa: CATQGLAGVSDTQYF
CDR3nt: TGTGCCACCCAAGGACTAGCGGGAGTTTCGGATACGCAGTATTTT

j_gene: TRBJ2-1
d_gene: TRBD2
abundance: once
v_gene: TRBV7-3
len: 14
CDR3aa: CASSRLAGDREQFF
CDR3nt: TGTGCCAGCAGCCGACTAGCGGGAGACCGTGAGCAGTTCTTC

j_gene: TRBJ2-7
d_gene: TRBD1
abundance: .
v_gene: TRBV2
len: 13
CDR3aa: CASSVRQGYEQYF
CDR3nt: TGTGCCAGCAGTGTGAGACAGGGCTACGAGCAGTACTTC

j_gene: TRBJ2-2
d_gene: .
abundance: .
v_gene: TRBV11-3
len: 20
CDR3aa: CASSGVSSAWVQGNTGELFF
CDR3nt: TGTGCCAGCAGTGGGGTCTCTTCCGCTTGGGTCCAGGGTAACACCGGGGAGCTGTTTTTT

j_gene: TRBJ2-5
d_gene: TRBD1
abundance: .
v_gene: TRBV7-9
len: 15
CDR3aa: CSSSSSPGQQETQYF
CDR3nt: TGTTCCAGCAGCTCCTCCCCGGGACAGCAAGAGACCCAGTACTTC

j_gene: TRBJ2-4
d_gene: .
abundance: .
v_gene: TRBV7-9
len: 15
CDR3aa: CASSPMVGAENIQYF
CDR3nt: TGTGCCAGCAGCCCCATGGTAGGGGCCGAAAACATTCAGTACTTC

j_gene: TRBJ2-2
d_gene: TRBD1
abundance: .
v_gene: TRBV7-8
len: 15
CDR3aa: CASSRQGMGTGELFF
CDR3nt: TGTGCCAGCAGCCGACAGGGGATGGGCACCGGGGAGCTGTTTTTT

j_gene: TRBJ2-1
d_gene: .
abundance: .
v_gene: TRBV9
len: 16
CDR3aa: CASSVVGRATYNEQFF
CDR3nt: TGTGCCAGCAGCGTAGTTGGGCGGGCTACCTACAATGAGCAGTTCTTC

j_gene: TRBJ2-7
d_gene: .
abundance: .
v_gene: TRBV11-3
len: 15
CDR3aa: CASSFREFSGYEQYF
CDR3nt: TGTGCCAGCAGCTTCCGAGAGTTTAGTGGCTACGAGCAGTACTTC

j_gene: TRBJ2-3
d_gene: .
abundance: few
v_gene: TRBV6-6
len: 13
CDR3aa: CASSYTSTDTQYF
CDR3nt: TGTGCCAGCAGTTACACAAGCACAGATACGCAGTATTTT

j_gene: TRBJ2-2
d_gene: .
abundance: .
v_gene: TRBV5-6
len: 12
CDR3aa: CASSSFGGELFF
CDR3nt: TGTGCCAGCAGCTCCTTCGGCGGGGAGCTGTTTTTT

j_gene: TRBJ2-7
d_gene: TRBD1
abundance: once
v_gene: TRBV2
len: 13
CDR3aa: CATDGTGGVEQYF
CDR3nt: TGTGCCACCGATGGGACAGGGGGCGTCGAGCAGTACTTC

j_gene: TRBJ1-1
d_gene: TRBD1
abundance: .
v_gene: TRBV6-1
len: 14
CDR3aa: CASSWTGLNTEAFF
CDR3nt: TGTGCCAGCAGTTGGACAGGGCTGAACACTGAAGCTTTCTTT

j_gene: TRBJ2-7
d_gene: TRBD1
abundance: few
v_gene: TRBV5-6
len: 15
CDR3aa: CASSLRDRGLYEQYF
CDR3nt: TGTGCCAGCAGCTTGCGGGACAGGGGCCTCTACGAGCAGTACTTC

j_gene: TRBJ1-1
d_gene: .
abundance: .
v_gene: TRBV7-2
len: 13
CDR3aa: CASSTQGNTEAFF
CDR3nt: TGTGCCAGCAGCACCCAGGGGAACACTGAAGCTTTCTTT

j_gene: TRBJ1-2
d_gene: .
abundance: .
v_gene: TRBV7-2
len: 15
CDR3aa: CASSPDSGGTYGYTF
CDR3nt: TGTGCCAGCAGCCCCGACAGTGGGGGCACTTATGGCTACACCTTC

j_gene: TRBJ1-1
d_gene: TRBD1
abundance: .
v_gene: TRBV6-1
len: 18
CDR3aa: CASSERDRVNYPFTEAFF
CDR3nt: TGTGCCAGCAGTGAAAGGGACAGGGTTAATTACCCTTTCACTGAAGCTTTCTTT

j_gene: TRBJ1-6
d_gene: TRBD1
abundance: once
v_gene: TRBV25-1
len: 13
CDR3aa: CASSQGQGRPLHF
CDR3nt: TGTGCCAGCAGCCAAGGACAGGGTCGGCCCCTCCACTTT

j_gene: TRBJ2-5
d_gene: .
abundance: .
v_gene: TRBV4-1
len: 15
CDR3aa: CASSQAGSVGETQYF
CDR3nt: TGCGCCAGCAGCCAAGCCGGGAGTGTAGGGGAGACCCAGTACTTC

j_gene: TRBJ2-5
d_gene: TRBD2
abundance: .
v_gene: TRBV18
len: 14
CDR3aa: CASSASGSEETQYF
CDR3nt: TGTGCCAGCTCAGCTAGCGGGAGTGAGGAGACCCAGTACTTC

j_gene: TRBJ2-3
d_gene: TRBD1
abundance: .
v_gene: TRBV4-3
len: 16
CDR3aa: CASSQGWDRGSDTQYF
CDR3nt: TGCGCCAGCAGCCAAGGGTGGGACAGGGGATCCGATACGCAGTATTTT

j_gene: TRBJ1-1
d_gene: TRBD1
abundance: .
v_gene: TRBV5-6
len: 15
CDR3aa: CASSWTGGWDTEAFF
CDR3nt: TGTGCCAGCAGCTGGACAGGGGGGTGGGACACTGAAGCTTTCTTT

j_gene: TRBJ1-1
d_gene: TRBD1
abundance: .
v_gene: TRBV29-1
len: 13
CDR3aa: CSVSTGGNTEAFF
CDR3nt: TGCAGCGTTTCTACAGGGGGGAACACTGAAGCTTTCTTT

j_gene: TRBJ2-7
d_gene: TRBD2
abundance: .
v_gene: TRBV5-8
len: 15
CDR3aa: CASSWRVAGYYEQYF
CDR3nt: TGTGCCAGCAGCTGGAGGGTAGCGGGATACTACGAGCAGTACTTC

j_gene: TRBJ2-1
d_gene: .
abundance: .
v_gene: TRBV29-1
len: 12
CDR3aa: CSALPLGDEQFF
CDR3nt: TGCAGCGCCCTTCCCTTGGGAGATGAGCAGTTCTTC

j_gene: TRBJ2-2
d_gene: .
abundance: .
v_gene: TRBV7-2
len: 13
CDR3aa: CASRLGGVGELFF
CDR3nt: TGTGCCAGCAGACTAGGGGGGGTCGGGGAGCTGTTTTTT